The 4 T cell receptor beta chains below were found in one sample sequenced in a study of cytomegalovirus exposure and HLA in healthy donors. Primers included in the PCR were 60 Vbeta and 13 Jbeta primers. Sequencing was performed with immunoSEQ multiplex PCR; in TCRdb, only in-frame clones are kept and a portion is missing. The sample records about 140,000 clones, about 80% being singletons. The sample comprised PBMCs. The receptors derive from a young man in good health and CMV-seronegative.

The chain links TRBV2 to TRBJ2-5; D may be TRBD1 (6 bases). The germline V gene encodes CDR1 SNHLY and CDR2 FYNNEI. CDR3 length: 13 residues. The V end lost 5 bases, the J end lost 2 bases, and 9 bases lay between the germline ends. DNA of the CDR3: TGTGCCAGCAGTAGGGACATGCAAGAGACCCAGTACTTC. Translating gives CASSRDMQETQYF.

This clone turned up a few times. The genes are TRBV2 and TRBJ1-2; a weak D match, TRBD1 (5 bases). The CDR3 extends over 14 amino acids. Trimming shortened V by 8 bases and J by 3 bases, and 16 bases separated the two germline ends. Germline values: CDR1 SNHLY, CDR2 FYNNEI. The CDR3, as DNA: TGTGCCAGCCTTCTGACTGGGGGGGACTATGGCTACACCTTC. It encodes CASLLTGGDYGYTF.

The rearrangement uses TRBV7-2 and TRBJ2-1; 12 bases fit TRBD2. Germline CDR1 SGHTA, CDR2 FQGNSA. V lost 4 bases to trimming and J lost 7 bases; unmatched junction nucleotides: 11. The CDR3 consists of 17 residues. The CDR3 coding sequence is TGTGCCAGCAGCTCCCTACTGACTAGCGGGAGAATGAATGAGCAGTTCTTC. This gives the protein CASSSLLTSGRMNEQFF.

V usage is TRBV6-1 and J usage is TRBJ1-5; TRBD1 aligns across 8 bases. The CDR3 has 15 amino acids. Germline CDR1 MNHNS, CDR2 SASEGT. V was clipped by 6 bases and J by 0 bases; unmatched bases: 4. The CDR3 sequence: CASRVGQDSNQPQHF. In DNA form, the CDR3 reads TGTGCCAGCAGGGTGGGACAGGATAGCAATCAGCCCCAGCATTTT.